What follows are 20 T cell receptor beta chains derived from one specimen sequenced in a study of T cell responses to AZD1222 COVID-19 vaccine. Only in-frame clones appear in the TCRdb table, and some are missing; sequencing was by immunoSEQ multiplex PCR. The sample contains more than 90,000 clones, about nine tenths of which appear only once. The input for sequencing was peripheral blood, taken on day 0 of AZD1222 vaccination. The receptors stem from an adult in good health.

There are a few counts of this clone. The chain carries TRBV6-5 and TRBJ1-5; TRBD1 matches 9 bases. This CDR3 contains 13 residues. V was pared by 9 bases and J by 7 bases, with 7 bases of the junction left unmatched. The V gene's germline CDR1 is MNHEY and CDR2 SVGAGI. Here the CDR3 DNA reads TGTGCCAGTTTGGGACAGGGAGGCCAGCCCCAGCATTTT. Residues: CASLGQGGQPQHF.

The gene calls are TRBV7-2 and TRBJ1-5; D is unclear. The CDR3 runs 14 residues. The germline V gene encodes CDR1 SGHTA and CDR2 FQGNSA. Deletions cut 5 bases from V and 5 bases from J, with 13 bases between. The CDR3 DNA reads TGTGCCAGCAGCAACACCGGGAGGGATCAGCCCCAGCATTTT. It codes for CASSNTGRDQPQHF.

In its sample, this clone was seen a few times. The chain combines TRBV5-6 with TRBJ2-7; no clear D gene. V lost 0 bases and J lost 1, with 8 bases in between. This CDR3 comprises 14 residues. CDR1 is SGHDT and CDR2 is YYEEEE in the germline V gene. The CDR3: CASSLGTLSYEQYF. The CDR3 DNA reads TGTGCCAGCAGCTTGGGGACCTTATCCTACGAGCAGTACTTC. The full variable domain, completed using reference TRBV5-6 and TRBJ2-7, is DAGVTQSPTHLIKTRGQQVTLRCSPKSGHDTVSWYQQALGQGPQFIFQYYEEEERQRGNFPDRFSGHQFPNYSSELNVNALLLGDSALYLCASSLGTLSYEQYFGPGTRLTVT.

This chain links TRBV5-6 with TRBJ1-6, with 7 nucleotides matching TRBD1. V lost 2 bases, J lost 3 bases, and 5 bases stayed unmatched. CDR3 length: 16 amino acids. Germline CDR1 SGHDT, CDR2 YYEEEE. The CDR3: CASSFRGRSYNSPLHF. The DNA of the CDR3 is TGTGCCAGCAGCTTTAGGGGGCGGAGCTATAATTCACCCCTCCACTTT.

The rearrangement joins TRBV7-9 to TRBJ1-1; 9 nucleotides line up with TRBD1. Germline lookup yields CDR1 SEHNR and CDR2 FQNEAQ (reference sequence). The CDR3 has 15 amino acids. V trimming: 3 bases; J trimming: 6 bases; junction bases outside the gene matches: 8. CDR3 protein: CASSLADRGISEAFF. CDR3 sequence (DNA): TGTGCCAGCAGCTTGGCCGACAGGGGGATTTCTGAAGCTTTCTTT.

The chain couples TRBV11-3 to TRBJ1-1, with D perhaps TRBD1 (5 bases). CDR1 SGHNT and CDR2 YENEEA come from the germline V gene. Trimming stripped 5 bases from V and 2 bases from J, with 12 bases between. The CDR3 covers 14 residues. CDR3 sequence (DNA): TGTGCCAGCAGCCCAAGGGGCGGAAACACTGAAGCTTTCTTT. Translating gives CASSPRGGNTEAFF.

The chain uses TRBV5-3 and TRBJ1-5; tentative D call: TRBD1 (6 bases). TRBV5-3 is treated as an ORF (open reading frame) with a function not yet certain. With 1 base removed from V and 6 bases from J, the gap between germline ends came to 8 bases. This CDR3 has 13 residues. The CDR3 region is CARSLLQGQPQHF. DNA for the CDR3: TGTGCCAGAAGCTTGCTACAGGGTCAGCCCCAGCATTTT.

This sequence joins TRBV4-1 and TRBJ1-4; 12 bases match TRBD1. Looked up from germline, CDR1 is MGHRA and CDR2 is YSYEKL. The CDR3 has 18 residues. The V and J ends lost 4 bases and 7 bases, in that order; junction bases with no gene match: 13. The DNA of the CDR3 is TGCGCCAGCAGCCCTAACACGGGACCGGGACAGGGGGCTGAAAAACTGTTTTTT. Its protein is CASSPNTGPGQGAEKLFF.

This clone was seen once. The chain combines TRBV7-9 with TRBJ2-4, with 8 bases fitting TRBD1. The CDR3 runs 14 residues. V was clipped by 5 bases and J by 8 bases; unmatched bases: 8. Germline V gene data show CDR1 as SEHNR and CDR2 as FQNEAQ (reference sequence). The CDR3 DNA sequence: TGTGCCAGCAGCACACAGGACAGGGAGGACATTCAGTACTTC. Translation gives CASSTQDREDIQYF.

The chain recombines TRBV20-1 with TRBJ1-1, with 7 bases lining up with TRBD1. The J segment lost 3 bases and the V segment lost 8 bases, leaving 3 bases of the junction unmatched. CDR3 size: 11 residues. Germline V lookup: CDR1 DFQATT, CDR2 SNEGSKA (reference sequence). This CDR3 reads CSTTGDTEAFF. CDR3 sequence (DNA): TGCAGTACTACAGGGGACACTGAAGCTTTCTTT.

This clone was observed once. The chain uses TRBV19 and TRBJ2-1; D remains unclear. Per the germline V gene, CDR1 is LNHDA and CDR2 is SQIVND (reference sequence). CDR3 length equals 14 residues. V was trimmed by 4 bases and J by 5 bases, leaving 12 bases between them. The CDR3: CASSTDAEDNEQFF. For the CDR3, the DNA is TGTGCCAGTAGTACTGATGCAGAGGACAATGAGCAGTTCTTC.

The V gene is TRBV6-1, the J gene TRBJ1-2; D is perhaps TRBD1 (6 bases). Germline CDR1 and CDR2: MNHNS and SASEGT. V was cut by 2 bases and J by 6 bases, with 19 bases left in between. CDR3 length equals 16 residues. The CDR3 protein is CASSELWGPVEDGYTF. Written as DNA, the CDR3 is TGTGCCAGCAGTGAATTGTGGGGGCCCGTCGAGGATGGCTACACCTTC.

V and J are TRBV6-5 and TRBJ2-7; possibly TRBD1 for D (6 bases). Trimming took off 0 bases at V and 3 bases at J, with 12 bases between the two ends. Per germline, CDR1 MNHEY and CDR2 SVGAGI. CDR3 length equals 15 residues. The CDR3 region is CASSYSTGVFYEQYF. The CDR3 DNA sequence: TGTGCCAGCAGTTACTCGACAGGAGTTTTCTACGAGCAGTACTTC.

The chain links TRBV10-3 to TRBJ1-1; D unresolved. V was pared by 11 bases and J by 0 bases, with 13 bases between. This CDR3 is 13 amino acids long. CDR1 is ENHRY and CDR2 is SYGVKD in the germline V gene. This CDR3 reads CAALDDLNTEAFF. DNA for the CDR3: TGTGCCGCCTTAGATGATCTGAACACTGAAGCTTTCTTT.

CDR3 sequence (DNA): TGTGCCAGCAGTGAAGGGTCGGGGACAGGCTCCTACGAGCAGTACTTC. Amino acid sequence: CASSEGSGTGSYEQYF. The chain employs TRBV2 and TRBJ2-7, with TRBD1 matching 8 bases. The CDR3 contains 16 residues. Per germline, CDR1 SNHLY and CDR2 FYNNEI. V trimming: 1 base; J trimming: 0 bases; junction bases outside the gene matches: 5.

The chain links TRBV11-2 to TRBJ1-2; D call uncertain. The V and J ends lost 0 bases and 3 bases respectively, with 17 bases between them. The CDR3 has 17 residues. Germline CDR1 is SGHAT and CDR2 is FQNNGV. This CDR3 reads CASSLEEGITSDYGYTF. The CDR3 nucleotides read TGTGCCAGCAGCTTAGAAGAGGGAATTACGTCCGACTATGGCTACACCTTC. Supplemented by reference TRBV11-2 and TRBJ1-2, the full variable domain reads EAGVAQSPRYKIIEKRQSVAFWCNPISGHATLYWYQQILGQGPKLLIQFQNNGVVDDSQLPKDRFSAERLKGVDSTLKIQPAKLEDSAVYLCASSLEEGITSDYGYTFGSGTRLTVV.

The gene calls are TRBV7-9 and TRBJ1-2; TRBD1 aligns across 8 bases. The V and J ends lost 5 bases and 0 bases, in that order; junction bases with no gene match: 11. CDR3 length equals 17 residues. Germline CDR1 is SEHNR and CDR2 is FQNEAQ (reference sequence). The CDR3 DNA reads as TGTGCCAGCAGCCCCAGACAGGGGTCGTTAGCTAACTATGGCTACACCTTC. Translating it yields CASSPRQGSLANYGYTF.

This clone was picked up one time. V usage is TRBV4-1 and J usage is TRBJ1-5; D not certain. There are 16 residues in the CDR3. The V gene's germline CDR1 is MGHRA and CDR2 YSYEKL. V was clipped by 0 bases and J by 0 bases, with 9 bases between them. CDR3 in amino acids: CASSQDGQVSNQPQHF. The DNA for the CDR3 is TGCGCCAGCAGCCAAGATGGGCAGGTTAGCAATCAGCCCCAGCATTTT.

The chain employs TRBV28 and TRBJ2-1; 8 positions agree with TRBD2. The CDR3 is 15 residues long. Germline values: CDR1 MDHEN, CDR2 SYDVKM. J gave up 4 bases and V 6 bases, and 8 bases lay outside the gene matches. The CDR3 spells CASRLRGGGYNEQFF. The CDR3 region has the DNA TGTGCCAGCAGACTACGGGGGGGAGGGTACAATGAGCAGTTCTTC.

This chain links TRBV28 with TRBJ2-7; a possible D gene is TRBD1 (5 bases). Germline V gene sequence: CDR1 MDHEN, CDR2 SYDVKM. V was pared by 3 bases and J by 2 bases, with 11 bases between. The CDR3 contains 14 residues. CDR3 amino acids: CASSFQEGAYEQYF. The CDR3 DNA is TGTGCCAGCAGTTTTCAGGAAGGGGCCTACGAGCAGTACTTC.